This record looks at one T cell receptor beta chain sequence and its context. As yet, its antigen is unknown. This sample is part of a study of T cell responses to AZD1222 COVID-19 vaccine. Regarding the study as a whole: Baseline antibody screening turned up just a handful of seropositive AZD1222 recipients.

The table came from immunoSEQ multiplex PCR; TCRdb's copy has only in-frame clones and leaves some out. This sample has some 150,000 clones, with 87% found just once. Germline lookup yields CDR1 SGHTA and CDR2 FQGNSA. Trimming removed 5 bases at V and 6 bases at J, with 17 bases between. The length of the CDR3 is 15 residues. This receptor was obtained from an adult who received the AZD1222 COVID-19 vaccine. The chain carries TRBV7-2 and TRBJ2-1; D gene uncertain. This material consisted of peripheral blood, taken 28 days after the second AZD1222 dose. The CDR3 region has the DNA TGTGCCAGCAGCCTTTTTAAGGGAACGGGCAATGAGCAGTTCTTC. Amino acid sequence: CASSLFKGTGNEQFF.